Following are 2 T cell receptor beta chains from one sample sequenced in a study of T-cell memory formation after mild COVID-19. TCRdb reanalysed the 5' RACE reads using MiXCR and keeps one entry per CDR3 protein. Found here are 300,000 to 400,000 distinct CDR3 sequences, 25% to 30% of them singletons; the top ten hold roughly 13%. The source material was PBMCs or a T cell subset sorted from them (not recorded which). These receptors all stem from an adult woman who had mild COVID-19 (a few samples of this study predate the infection). Cell type and time point are not known.

The rearrangement links TRBV18 to TRBJ2-7; D is undetermined. The germline V and J ends were trimmed by 5 bases and 2 bases, with 16 bases remaining between them. This CDR3 region has 15 residues. Germline V gene lookup returns CDR1 KGHSH and CDR2 LQKENI. DNA for the CDR3: TGTGCCAGCTCAGAGATCTACGCAGATGCCTACGAGCAGTACTTC. Protein sequence: CASSEIYADAYEQYF.

The J gene is TRBJ2-3, the V gene TRBV10-3; 10 nucleotides match TRBD1. Trimming cost V 6 bases and J 5 bases; bases outside gene matches: 5. CDR3 length: 14 residues. CDR1 is ENHRY, CDR2 SYGVKD, per germline. CDR3 amino acids: CAIRRQGAIDTQYF. CDR3 DNA: TGTGCCATCAGAAGACAGGGGGCAATAGATACGCAGTATTTT.